The 2 T cell receptor beta chains below come from one sample, sequenced in a study of identical twins. Via MiXCR, TCRdb re-called the 5' RACE reads, giving one row per CDR3 protein. The repertoire includes approximately 300,000 distinct CDR3 sequences, less than 9.5% of them detected once, and 7% to 8.5% sits in the top ten. The same sample was also used in a study of yellow fever vaccine responses in identical twins.

Sequenced material: CD8+ T cells sorted from blood. Receptors originate from a woman aged 18 to 35 in good health.

This chain links TRBV6-2 or TRBV6-3 with TRBJ2-2; possibly TRBD1 for D (5 bases). This CDR3 has 14 residues. Trimming stripped 6 bases from V and 5 bases from J, with 13 bases between. Germline-derived CDR1 and CDR2 are MNHEY and SVGEGT. As DNA, the CDR3 is TGTGCCAGCAGATCTCAGGGTTGGACCGGGGAGCTGTTTTTT. It is translated as CASRSQGWTGELFF.

This clonotype was seen many times. This chain uses TRBV7-2 with TRBJ2-5; 8 nucleotides align to TRBD1. CDR3 size: 14 residues. The germline gives CDR1 SGHTA, CDR2 FQGNSA. Losses at the gene ends were 6 bases for V and 4 bases for J; bases not matched to a gene: 7. The CDR3 spells CASSQDRGRETQYF. CDR3 DNA sequence: TGTGCCAGCAGTCAAGACAGGGGAAGAGAGACCCAGTACTTC.